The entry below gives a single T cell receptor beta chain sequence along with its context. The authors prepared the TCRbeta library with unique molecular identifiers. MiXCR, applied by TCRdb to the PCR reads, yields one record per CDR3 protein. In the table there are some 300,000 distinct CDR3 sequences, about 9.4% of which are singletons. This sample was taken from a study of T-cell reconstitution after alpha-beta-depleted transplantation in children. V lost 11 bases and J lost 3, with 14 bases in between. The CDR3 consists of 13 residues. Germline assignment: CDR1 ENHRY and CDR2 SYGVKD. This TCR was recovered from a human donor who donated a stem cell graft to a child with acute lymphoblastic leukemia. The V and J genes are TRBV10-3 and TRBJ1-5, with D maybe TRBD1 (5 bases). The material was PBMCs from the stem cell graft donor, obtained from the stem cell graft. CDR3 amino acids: CASREAANQPQHF. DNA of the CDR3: TGTGCCTCCAGGGAGGCAGCCAATCAGCCCCAGCATTTT.